This T cell receptor beta chain appears in the sequencing data of a study of blood T cell repertoires in COVID-19 (dated by TCRdb to the early 2020s). The study in broad terms: The collaborator samples originated in the United States, Italy and Spain and spanned the acute and convalescent phases of COVID-19. The prospective study material was composed of cDNA or gDNA derived from T cells, B-cell-depleted T cells, or PBMCs. Subjects who had been exposed to COVID-19, were actively infected with it, or had recovered from it provided the deeply sampled blood TCRbeta repertoires that made up the dataset. The repertoires were released in a freely available public database intended as a resource for research on the immune response to SARS-CoV-2. Samples came from the ongoing ImmuneRACE study (first 160 participants) plus 1,254 subjects from 6 global collaborators. Nearly every sample came with metadata listing a de-identified subject ID, COVID-19 status, age in years and sex. HLA class I and class II types, where available, came from metadata supplied by the sample provider rather than from assay-based typing. The paper's findings and limits, for the study overall: The quantity of clinical and demographic metadata differed by source and by participant and was supplied without curation.

TCRbeta CDR3 regions were amplified from genomic DNA by means of the immunoSEQ Assay, a bias-controlled multiplex PCR. The original methods were these. Nucleated cell counts per sample were estimated from amplification of reference gene primers within the assay. To quantify the absolute abundance of each unique TCRbeta CDR3 rearrangement, sequence reads were collapsed and filtered. For each sample, productive Simpson clonality was calculated by taking the square root of Simpson's diversity index across productive rearrangements. Imported from immuneACCESS, the table was reduced by TCRdb to in-frame sequences with V and J called. These copies leave out some clones; in studies compared against another copy, an unresolved V gene accounts for under half, and the cause of the remainder is not known. That table supplies the V and J calls and clone size; D and trimming were determined from the DNA. The sample table holds approximately 99,000 clones, of which around 84% were seen once. Roughly 2.1% of the sample goes to the ten largest clones.

Whole blood was collected in K2EDTA tubes by collaborating institutions according to the institutions' own protocols. For TCRbeta analysis, collaborator samples were shipped as frozen whole blood, as isolated PBMCs, or as DNA extracted from either sample type. About this clone: It lacks a known antigen. Per-base quality was not reported, and no clone a single base away is much larger than it.

From its cysteine to its phenylalanine, the CDR3 spans 15 amino acids. Only the CDR3 portion is preserved as DNA: 45 bases, with reading frame beginning at the first base. Trimming takes 4 bases from V and 0 bases from J, and the germline ends sit 10 bases apart. The germline V gene provides CDR1 SNHLY and CDR2 FYNNEI. Sequencing was carried out using peripheral blood. The chain is encoded by TRBV2 joined to TRBJ1-3; a confident D gene designation cannot be given. The receptor was isolated from a man aged 65 to 79 with active or convalescent COVID-19. Read as DNA, the sequence is TGTGCCAGCAGTGCAGCCAGAACCTCTGGAAACACCATATATTTT. Its product reads: CASSAARTSGNTIYF.